The text below deals with one T cell receptor beta chain. CD45RO-negative, CCR7-positively selected cells formed the naive CD8 fraction, excluding terminally differentiated effector memory CD45RA+ cells. Caucasian adults residing in Nashville, Tennessee made up all the donors. The record originates from a study of shared clonotypes between healthy human individuals. V was shortened by 6 bases and J by 1 base, with 13 bases between the two germline ends. Germline CDR1 MNHEY, CDR2 SVGAGI. The CDR3 contains 15 residues. The assay used deep level. Here immunoSEQ multiplex PCR was the method, and the copy in TCRdb shows in-frame clones only, minus some. The table lists some 2,100,000 clones, about 93% of them singletons, with around 1.7% in the top ten.

The sequenced sample consisted of naive CD8+ T cells from PBMCs. The TCR sequence derives from a man aged 18 to 30 in good health. Some clones in this sample may be carry-over from other donors' samples. This chain links TRBV6-5 with TRBJ1-5, with D tentatively TRBD1 (6 bases). The CDR3 reads CASRPIDRSNQPQHF. The CDR3, as DNA: TGTGCCAGCAGACCAATCGACAGGAGCAATCAGCCCCAGCATTTT.